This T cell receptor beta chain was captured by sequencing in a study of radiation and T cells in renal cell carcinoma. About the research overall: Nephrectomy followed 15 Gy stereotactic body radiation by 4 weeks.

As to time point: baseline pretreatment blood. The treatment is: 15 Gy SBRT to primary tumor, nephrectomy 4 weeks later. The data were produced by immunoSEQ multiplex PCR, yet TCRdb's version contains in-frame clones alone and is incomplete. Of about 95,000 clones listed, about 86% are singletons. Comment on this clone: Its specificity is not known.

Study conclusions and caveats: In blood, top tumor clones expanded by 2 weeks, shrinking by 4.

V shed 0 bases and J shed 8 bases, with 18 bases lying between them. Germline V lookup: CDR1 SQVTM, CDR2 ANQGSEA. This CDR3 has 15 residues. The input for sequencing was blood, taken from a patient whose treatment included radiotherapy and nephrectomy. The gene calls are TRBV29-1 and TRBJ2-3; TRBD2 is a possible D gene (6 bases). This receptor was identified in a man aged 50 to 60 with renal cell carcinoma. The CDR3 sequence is CSVEEWAGPTVTQYF. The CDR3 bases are TGCAGCGTTGAAGAATGGGCGGGGCCCACCGTTACGCAGTATTTT.